Listed below are T cell receptor beta chains from one sample, sequenced in a study of blood T cell repertoires in COVID-19. The repertoire was sequenced with immunoSEQ multiplex PCR; TCRdb's copy has only in-frame clones and lacks some. The sample carries over 150,000 clones, around 87% recorded once. Input material: peripheral blood. These receptors originate from a woman aged 70-85 years with COVID-19, enrolled during active disease. Each CDR3 is given with its conserved first and last residue. D genes are given only for firm matches. The listing skips clone size in some rows; elsewhere it reads once, few, many or a size class.

J gene: TRBJ1-2
clone size: .
V gene: TRBV30
D gene: .
CDR3 protein: CAWRTTGGGYGYTF
CDR3 DNA: TGTGCCTGGAGAACGACAGGCGGCGGGTATGGCTACACCTTC

J gene: TRBJ1-2
clone size: .
V gene: TRBV5-1
D gene: TRBD1
CDR3 protein: CASSLGDRGSGGYTF
CDR3 DNA: TGCGCCAGCAGCTTGGGGGACAGGGGTTCGGGTGGCTACACCTTC

J gene: TRBJ1-5
clone size: .
V gene: TRBV28
D gene: .
CDR3 protein: CASRTGQFNQPQHF
CDR3 DNA: TGTGCCAGCAGGACCGGACAGTTCAATCAGCCCCAGCATTTT

J gene: TRBJ2-5
clone size: .
V gene: TRBV3-1/TRBV3-2
D gene: TRBD1
CDR3 protein: CASSQADRVRETQYF
CDR3 DNA: TGTGCCAGCAGCCAGGCCGACAGGGTTCGGGAGACCCAGTACTTC

J gene: TRBJ1-1
clone size: .
V gene: TRBV7-3
D gene: TRBD1
CDR3 protein: CASSHPGQGAKNTEAFF
CDR3 DNA: TGTGCCAGCAGCCATCCGGGACAGGGGGCCAAGAACACTGAAGCTTTCTTT

J gene: TRBJ2-5
clone size: .
V gene: TRBV5-4
D gene: TRBD2
CDR3 protein: CASSLSAGGPETQYF
CDR3 DNA: TGTGCCAGCAGCTTGTCAGCGGGAGGCCCAGAGACCCAGTACTTC

J gene: TRBJ2-7
clone size: few
V gene: TRBV28
D gene: .
CDR3 protein: CASSYGTPSYEQYF
CDR3 DNA: TGTGCCAGCAGTTACGGGACACCTTCCTACGAGCAGTACTTC

J gene: TRBJ2-7
clone size: .
V gene: TRBV7-9
D gene: TRBD2
CDR3 protein: CASSLGTRSILYF
CDR3 DNA: TGTGCCAGCAGCTTAGGGACTAGAAGCATCTTGTACTTC

J gene: TRBJ2-3
clone size: .
V gene: TRBV28
D gene: .
CDR3 protein: CASLGSNFWSTDTQYF
CDR3 DNA: TGTGCATCACTAGGATCCAACTTCTGGAGCACAGATACGCAGTATTTT

J gene: TRBJ2-7
clone size: .
V gene: TRBV11-1
D gene: .
CDR3 protein: CASSLRRTGAYEQYF
CDR3 DNA: TGTGCCAGCAGCTTAAGGAGGACGGGAGCCTACGAGCAGTACTTC

J gene: TRBJ1-3
clone size: .
V gene: TRBV28
D gene: TRBD1
CDR3 protein: CASKTGERSGNTIYF
CDR3 DNA: TGTGCCAGCAAGACAGGGGAACGCTCTGGAAACACCATATATTTT

J gene: TRBJ2-3
clone size: .
V gene: TRBV7-2
D gene: TRBD2
CDR3 protein: CASSFKTGTSGTDTQYF
CDR3 DNA: TGTGCCAGCAGCTTCAAAACCGGGACTAGCGGCACAGATACGCAGTATTTT

J gene: TRBJ1-2
clone size: .
V gene: TRBV30
D gene: .
CDR3 protein: CAWQDSSGGYTF
CDR3 DNA: TGTGCCTGGCAAGACAGCTCGGGTGGCTACACCTTC

J gene: TRBJ2-5
clone size: once
V gene: TRBV19
D gene: TRBD2
CDR3 protein: CASSILRGRAIETQYF
CDR3 DNA: TGTGCCAGTAGTATTCTTCGCGGGAGGGCCATTGAGACCCAGTACTTC

J gene: TRBJ2-2
clone size: .
V gene: TRBV27
D gene: .
CDR3 protein: CASSLWSLGTGELFF
CDR3 DNA: TGTGCCAGCAGTTTATGGTCGCTAGGCACCGGGGAGCTGTTTTTT

J gene: TRBJ1-4
clone size: few
V gene: TRBV18
D gene: .
CDR3 protein: CASSRGSPNEKLFF
CDR3 DNA: TGTGCCAGCTCACGGGGCAGTCCTAATGAAAAACTGTTTTTT

J gene: TRBJ2-2
clone size: .
V gene: TRBV24-1
D gene: TRBD1
CDR3 protein: CATSDNRGVTGELFF
CDR3 DNA: TGTGCCACCAGTGATAACAGGGGAGTCACCGGGGAGCTGTTTTTT

J gene: TRBJ1-1
clone size: .
V gene: TRBV18
D gene: TRBD1
CDR3 protein: CASSPPTRGWYTEAFF
CDR3 DNA: TGTGCCAGCTCACCACCGACCAGGGGGTGGTACACTGAAGCTTTCTTT

J gene: TRBJ2-7
clone size: .
V gene: TRBV5-1
D gene: TRBD2
CDR3 protein: CASSLGSSGRIPYEQYF
CDR3 DNA: TGCGCCAGCAGCTTGGGGTCTAGCGGGAGGATCCCCTACGAGCAGTACTTC

J gene: TRBJ1-2
clone size: once
V gene: TRBV6-5
D gene: TRBD1
CDR3 protein: CASSRLGQGRGYTF
CDR3 DNA: TGTGCCAGCAGCCGACTTGGACAGGGCCGGGGCTACACCTTC

J gene: TRBJ2-1
clone size: .
V gene: TRBV5-4
D gene: .
CDR3 protein: CASSLNPSATQYNEQFF
CDR3 DNA: TGTGCCAGCAGCTTAAACCCCTCAGCGACGCAGTACAATGAGCAGTTCTTC

J gene: TRBJ2-7
clone size: once
V gene: TRBV11-2
D gene: .
CDR3 protein: CASSLVLLSYRLTVYEQYF
CDR3 DNA: TGTGCCAGCAGCTTAGTTTTATTGTCGTACAGGCTAACGGTCTACGAGCAGTACTTC

J gene: TRBJ2-7
clone size: .
V gene: TRBV11-3
D gene: .
CDR3 protein: CASSLASIPGDEQYF
CDR3 DNA: TGTGCCAGCAGCTTAGCATCTATCCCAGGGGACGAGCAGTACTTC

J gene: TRBJ2-5
clone size: .
V gene: TRBV5-1
D gene: .
CDR3 protein: CASSLSDGGYQETQYF
CDR3 DNA: TGCGCCAGCAGCCTAAGTGACGGAGGGTACCAAGAGACCCAGTACTTC

J gene: TRBJ1-5
clone size: .
V gene: TRBV10-3
D gene: TRBD1
CDR3 protein: CAISEGTGRKNQPQHF
CDR3 DNA: TGTGCCATCAGTGAGGGGACAGGGCGAAAGAACCAGCCCCAGCATTTT

J gene: TRBJ1-2
clone size: .
V gene: TRBV10-3
D gene: TRBD1
CDR3 protein: CAITVDREHYGYTF
CDR3 DNA: TGTGCCATCACCGTTGACAGGGAGCACTATGGCTACACCTTC

J gene: TRBJ1-1
clone size: .
V gene: TRBV19
D gene: .
CDR3 protein: CASSMDSLGTNTEAFF
CDR3 DNA: TGTGCCAGTAGTATGGACAGTTTGGGCACGAACACTGAAGCTTTCTTT

J gene: TRBJ1-1
clone size: .
V gene: TRBV4-2
D gene: .
CDR3 protein: CASSQEDGMNTEAFF
CDR3 DNA: TGTGCCAGCAGCCAAGAGGACGGGATGAACACTGAAGCTTTCTTT

J gene: TRBJ1-4
clone size: few
V gene: TRBV4-2
D gene: .
CDR3 protein: CASSQDLYSGATNEKLFF
CDR3 DNA: TGTGCCAGCAGCCAAGATCTTTATTCGGGTGCAACTAATGAAAAACTGTTTTTT

J gene: TRBJ2-1
clone size: .
V gene: TRBV5-1
D gene: TRBD2
CDR3 protein: CASSQLFIGLAGGSEQFF
CDR3 DNA: TGCGCCAGCAGCCAACTCTTTATCGGACTAGCGGGAGGCTCTGAGCAGTTCTTC

J gene: TRBJ2-7
clone size: .
V gene: TRBV2
D gene: TRBD2
CDR3 protein: CASSSARGNYEQYF
CDR3 DNA: TGTGCCAGCAGTAGCGCGCGGGGGAACTACGAGCAGTACTTC

J gene: TRBJ2-1
clone size: .
V gene: TRBV19
D gene: TRBD2
CDR3 protein: CASSIGGRAYNEQFF
CDR3 DNA: TGTGCCAGTAGTATAGGGGGGAGGGCCTACAATGAGCAGTTCTTC

J gene: TRBJ2-7
clone size: .
V gene: TRBV6-5
D gene: .
CDR3 protein: CASTLGSYEQYF
CDR3 DNA: TGTGCCAGCACCTTGGGCAGCTACGAGCAGTACTTC

J gene: TRBJ2-1
clone size: .
V gene: TRBV10-3
D gene: TRBD2
CDR3 protein: CAIRVGGSDDNEQFF
CDR3 DNA: TGTGCCATCAGGGTCGGCGGGAGCGACGATAATGAGCAGTTCTTC

J gene: TRBJ2-7
clone size: .
V gene: TRBV6-5
D gene: .
CDR3 protein: CASSRSGGTYEQYF
CDR3 DNA: TGTGCCAGCAGTAGAAGTGGGGGGACCTACGAGCAGTACTTC

J gene: TRBJ2-7
clone size: .
V gene: TRBV3-1/TRBV3-2
D gene: .
CDR3 protein: CASSQSQSSYEQYF
CDR3 DNA: TGTGCCAGCAGCCAATCACAAAGCTCCTACGAGCAGTACTTC

J gene: TRBJ2-3
clone size: once
V gene: TRBV4-2
D gene: .
CDR3 protein: CASSPRLSSTDTQYF
CDR3 DNA: TGTGCCAGCAGCCCTCGACTCTCTAGCACAGATACGCAGTATTTT